The T cell receptor (beta chain) described here comes from a study of T-cell reconstitution after alpha-beta-depleted transplantation in children. Looked up from germline, CDR1 is KGHSH and CDR2 is LQKENI. This CDR3 has 17 amino acids. The J segment lost 7 bases and the V segment lost 3 bases, leaving 18 bases of the junction unmatched. Whole-study results and caveats: There were reportedly several hundred expanded graft clones from which alpha-beta T cells came about two months after transplant.

As for this clonotype: What it binds is not known.

The TCRbeta library incorporated unique molecular identifiers. TCRdb fed the PCR reads into MiXCR, producing one record per CDR3 protein. The repertoire includes about 200,000 distinct CDR3 sequences, roughly 6% of them detected once, and under 6% sits in the top ten. This receptor was obtained from a girl younger than two with combined immunodeficiency, due to receive a stem cell transplant. Sequences were derived from PBMCs, sampled before TCRalphabeta/CD19-depleted stem cell transplant. This chain connects TRBV18 to TRBJ2-7; TRBD2 matches at 7 bases. The CDR3 nucleotides are TGTGCCAGCTCACCCGGAATGACTAGCACCTCCCCCACGGAGCAGTACTTC. This codes for CASSPGMTSTSPTEQYF. The full variable domain, in which reference TRBV18 and TRBJ2-7 provide the parts outside the CDR3, is NAGVMQNPRHLVRRRGQEARLRCSPMKGHSHVYWYRQLPEEGLKFMVYLQKENIIDESGMPKERFSAEFPKEGPSILRIQQVVRGDSAAYFCASSPGMTSTSPTEQYFGPGTRLTVT.